This T cell receptor (beta chain) was recorded in a study of T-cell memory formation after mild COVID-19. Study-wide background: Largely, the TCR clusters proved donor specific.

From the 5' RACE reads, TCRdb called clonotypes with MiXCR, one entry per CDR3 protein. Found here are tens of thousands of distinct CDR3 sequences, more than 20% of them singletons; the top ten hold around 45%. Study-level results: Later expanders leaned CD4+, whereas day 15 to 85 contracting clones were balanced CD4/CD8. A subset of responding clones appeared in pre-infection memory, suggesting cross-reactive memory joined. Among contracting clones, CD4+ were mainly CM/EM and CD8+ enriched in EMRA.

Trimming stripped 0 bases from V and 2 bases from J, with 10 bases between. Germline lookup yields CDR1 MGHRA and CDR2 YSYEKL. The length of the CDR3 is 15 residues. This clonotype came up a few times. Its antigen is undetermined. The specimen sequenced was PBMCs or a T cell subset sorted from them (not recorded which). V is TRBV4-1 and J is TRBJ2-5, with D maybe TRBD1 (6 bases). The clonotype was recovered from a young man who had mild COVID-19 (a few samples of this study predate the infection). Cell type and time point are not known. The CDR3 sequence: CASSQEYTGQETQYF. For the CDR3, the DNA is TGCGCCAGCAGCCAAGAATACACAGGGCAAGAGACCCAGTACTTC.